The 14 T cell receptor beta chains in this list originate from one sample, sequenced in a study of T cells in Graves' hyperthyroidism and ophthalmopathy. Amplification yielded TCR beta CDR3 regions, with RNA transcripts as the source. The primer set for the first-round RT-PCR of the TCR CDR3 was HTBI. Via MiXCR, TCRdb re-called the multiplex PCR reads, giving one row per CDR3 protein. Among about 98,000 distinct CDR3 sequences, around 37% were seen once, and the ten largest hold roughly 10%. Sequencing input: peripheral blood or thyroid tissue (not recorded which). The receptors come from a woman in her 30s with Graves' hyperthyroidism.

This clonotype was seen many times. The chain employs TRBV2 and TRBJ1-4; tentatively, D is TRBD1 (5 bases). Germline CDR1 reads SNHLY; CDR2 reads FYNNEI. The CDR3 is 16 residues long. The V end lost 7 bases, the J end lost 0 bases, and 15 bases lay between the germline ends. The CDR3 sequence is CASTLLEGPTNEKLFF. As DNA, the CDR3 is TGTGCCAGCACCCTACTGGAGGGGCCAACTAATGAAAAACTGTTTTTT.

This clonotype came up many times. The J gene is TRBJ2-2, the V gene TRBV6-5; 9 bases are a match to TRBD1. Germline V gene sequence: CDR1 MNHEY, CDR2 SVGAGI. The CDR3 has 13 residues. The trim removed 8 bases at V and 4 bases at J, leaving 2 bases unmatched. The CDR3 loop reads CASRTGVTGELFF. The CDR3 DNA reads TGTGCCAGCCGGACAGGGGTCACCGGGGAGCTGTTTTTT.

The V call is TRBV30, the J call TRBJ2-2; TRBD2 aligns across 8 bases. The CDR3 is made up of 16 amino acids. Germline V gene data show CDR1 as GTSNPN and CDR2 as SVGIG (reference sequence). Trimming took 4 bases from V and 0 from J; bases not matched to a gene: 7. The CDR3 here is CAWIYPGLANTGELFF. CDR3 in DNA: TGTGCCTGGATTTATCCGGGACTAGCGAACACCGGGGAGCTGTTTTTT.

This clonotype was seen at least ten times. V gene TRBV2 combines with J gene TRBJ1-5, with D uncertain. Germline V gives CDR1 SNHLY, CDR2 FYNNEI. There are 15 residues in the CDR3. Trimming removed 4 bases from V and 4 bases from J, with 14 bases in between. The CDR3 loop is CASSVRIGMNQPQHF. As DNA, the CDR3 is TGTGCCAGCAGTGTTAGGATCGGAATGAATCAGCCCCAGCATTTT.

Details on this clonotype: The junction does not match germline at one end; this may be a read error. This chain joins TRBV12-3 or TRBV12-4 and TRBJ1-2; D may be TRBD1 (6 bases). The CDR3 length is 15 residues. CDR3 region: CATSDPRDKALGYTF. The CDR3 DNA sequence: TGTGCCACCAGTGACCCCCGGGACAAAGCTTTGGGCTACACCTTC.

This clonotype was recorded many times. V is TRBV5-1 and J is TRBJ2-5; D call uncertain. Trimming took 0 bases from V and 4 from J, leaving 7 bases between them. The germline V gene has CDR1 SGHRS and CDR2 YFSETQ. CDR3 length: 13 residues. CDR3 coding DNA: TGCGCCAGCAGCTTGGTGGAGAGAGAGACCCAGTACTTC. Amino acids: CASSLVERETQYF.

This clonotype was counted a few times. This chain links TRBV9 with TRBJ2-7; TRBD2 aligns across 12 bases. The V gene end was trimmed by 3 bases and the J gene end by 6 bases; junction bases not matched to a gene: 1. The CDR3 spans 13 residues. The germline V gene has CDR1 SGDLS and CDR2 YYNGEE. In DNA form, the CDR3 reads TGTGCCAGCAGCGGACTAGCGGGAGTCGAGCAGTACTTC. Protein: CASSGLAGVEQYF.

At least ten counts were recorded for this clonotype. V is TRBV6-6 and J is TRBJ1-4; maybe TRBD1 (5 bases). CDR1 and CDR2 from the germline V gene are MNHNY and SVGAGI (reference sequence). CDR3 length equals 15 residues. V lost 6 bases and J 2 bases, leaving 13 bases between the germline ends. CDR3 loop: CASRPPGRTNEKLFF. The CDR3 DNA is TGTGCCAGCAGACCCCCGGGACGGACTAATGAAAAACTGTTTTTT.

This clonotype was seen at least ten times. The chain is built from TRBV6-5 and TRBJ1-2; no clear D gene. V was trimmed by 0 bases and J by 6 bases, leaving 8 bases between them. The germline V gene encodes CDR1 MNHEY and CDR2 SVGAGI. The CDR3 runs to 13 residues. For the CDR3, the DNA is TGTGCCAGCAGTTACTCACTTTTAGATGGCTACACCTTC. It is translated as CASSYSLLDGYTF.

Concerning this clonotype itself: The CDR3 end shows no conserved phenylalanine or tryptophan, and so a read error is likely. This sequence joins TRBV7-3 and TRBJ1-6; D remains unclear. There are 13 residues in the CDR3. The germline V and J ends were trimmed by 6 bases and 14 bases, with 17 bases remaining between them. Per the germline V gene, CDR1 is SGHTA and CDR2 is FQGTGA. CDR3 loop: CASSLRRGTALHL. Written as DNA, the CDR3 is TGTGCCAGCAGTCTTCGACGGGGAACGGCCCTCCACCTT.

The chain couples TRBV12-5 to TRBJ1-1; D gene uncertain. The germline V gene has CDR1 LGHNT and CDR2 FRNRAP. This CDR3 has 12 amino acids. V dropped 3 bases and J dropped 8 bases, with 10 bases sitting between them. The CDR3 protein is CASGLGGSEAFF. The CDR3 DNA reads TGTGCTAGTGGTTTAGGCGGCAGCGAAGCTTTCTTT.

The chain has TRBV30 and TRBJ1-2; 7 bases map to TRBD1. J was trimmed by 6 bases and V by 1 base; bases with no gene match: 2. The CDR3 loop spans 12 amino acids. Germline CDR1 is GTSNPN and CDR2 is SVGIG (reference sequence). CDR3 in amino acids: CAWSETGDGYTF. Written as DNA, the CDR3 is TGTGCCTGGAGTGAAACAGGGGATGGCTACACCTTC.

This clonotype was observed at least ten times. J is TRBJ2-5 and V is TRBV3-1; tentative D call: TRBD2 (6 bases). Germline V gives CDR1 LGHDT, CDR2 YNNKEL (reference sequence). V was trimmed by 1 base and J by 7 bases, leaving 16 bases between them. This CDR3 has 15 amino acids. In nucleotides, the CDR3 is TGTGCCAGCAGCCAAGTGGGACTTGAATTTGGGACCCAGTACTTC. Translating it yields CASSQVGLEFGTQYF.

This clonotype was counted many times. This chain links TRBV5-1 with TRBJ1-1; D perhaps matches TRBD1 (5 bases). CDR3 length: 15 residues. V was trimmed by 2 bases and J by 5 bases, leaving 16 bases between them. Per germline, CDR1 SGHRS and CDR2 YFSETQ. Here the CDR3 reads CASSFLGEGTTEAFF. The DNA for the CDR3 is TGCGCCAGCAGCTTCCTAGGGGAGGGAACGACTGAAGCTTTCTTT.